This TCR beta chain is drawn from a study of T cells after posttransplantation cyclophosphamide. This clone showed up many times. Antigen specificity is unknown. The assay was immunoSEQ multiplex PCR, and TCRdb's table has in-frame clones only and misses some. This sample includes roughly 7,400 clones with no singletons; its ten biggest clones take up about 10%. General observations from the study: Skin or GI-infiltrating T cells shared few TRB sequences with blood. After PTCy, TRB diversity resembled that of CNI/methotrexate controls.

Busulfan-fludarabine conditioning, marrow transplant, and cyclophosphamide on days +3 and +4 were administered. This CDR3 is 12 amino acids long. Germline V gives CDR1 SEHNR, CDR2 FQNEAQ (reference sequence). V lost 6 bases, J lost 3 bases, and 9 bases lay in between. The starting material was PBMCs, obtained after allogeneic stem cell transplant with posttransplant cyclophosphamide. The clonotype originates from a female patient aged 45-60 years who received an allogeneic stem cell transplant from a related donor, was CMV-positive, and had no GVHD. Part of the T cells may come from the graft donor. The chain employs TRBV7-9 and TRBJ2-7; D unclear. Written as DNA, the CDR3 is TGTGCCAGCAGTCAAGGCAGCTACGAGCAGTACTTC. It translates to CASSQGSYEQYF.